The 26 T cell receptor beta chains reported below all come from one sample, sequenced in a study of CD8 T cells in ankylosing spondylitis. TCRdb re-analysed the 5' RACE reads in MiXCR, keeping a single row per CDR3 protein. The data hold 150,000 to 200,000 distinct CDR3 sequences, with approximately 12% observed a single time. Sample: blood, either unsorted or a sorted T cell fraction (not recorded which). The receptors originated from a female donor with ankylosing spondylitis or in good health (not recorded which).

V is TRBV5-1 and J is TRBJ1-4, with a weak D call TRBD1 (5 bases). This CDR3 is built from 17 residues. Germline CDR1 and CDR2: SGHRS and YFSETQ. Trimming removed 4 bases at V and 2 bases at J, with 18 bases between. The CDR3 sequence is CASSPDRGASTNEKLFF. Here the CDR3 DNA reads TGCGCCAGCAGCCCCGATCGAGGGGCCTCGACTAATGAAAAACTGTTTTTT.

The chain recombines TRBV7-6 with TRBJ2-3; a weak D match, TRBD1 (5 bases). CDR1 and CDR2 (germline): SGHVS, FNYEAQ. This CDR3 contains 15 residues. Trimming pared 4 bases from V and 0 bases from J, leaving 11 bases between. The CDR3 is CASSSLGPSTDTQYF. CDR3 nucleotides: TGTGCCAGCAGCTCGTTGGGGCCTAGCACAGATACGCAGTATTTT.

This clonotype has ten or more counts. The rearrangement uses TRBV12-3 or TRBV12-4 and TRBJ1-1; weak D call: TRBD1 (6 bases). Between the trimmed V and J ends, which lost 5 bases and 9 bases, there was a span of 19 bases. The CDR3 covers 14 residues. CDR3 amino acids: CASSNPSGGAQAFF. The CDR3, as DNA: TGTGCCAGCAGTAACCCCTCCGGGGGGGCGCAAGCTTTCTTT.

This clonotype was detected ten times or more. V and J are TRBV5-1 and TRBJ2-2; D could derive from TRBD1 or TRBD2 (5 bases each). Germline V CDR1 and CDR2: SGHRS, YFSETQ. The length of the CDR3 is 14 residues. V was cut by 2 bases and J by 6 bases, with 11 bases left in between. As DNA, the CDR3 is TGCGCCAGCAGCTTCGGGGCGAGCGCCGGGGAGCTGTTTTTT. It is translated as CASSFGASAGELFF.

The V gene is TRBV5-6, the J gene TRBJ2-2, with TRBD1 identical over 9 bases. The germline gives CDR1 SGHDT, CDR2 YYEEEE. This CDR3 is built from 15 residues. J was trimmed by 7 bases and V by 4 bases; bases with no gene match: 8. The CDR3: CASSPTGGLVGELFF. The DNA of the CDR3 is TGTGCCAGCAGCCCGACAGGGGGACTGGTCGGGGAGCTGTTTTTT.

Many counts were recorded for this clonotype. The chain links TRBV6-4 to TRBJ2-3; D tentatively fits TRBD1 or TRBD2 (5 bases each). Germline lookup yields CDR1 MRHNA and CDR2 SNTAGT. V lost 3 bases and J lost 4, with 11 bases in between. CDR3 length: 14 residues. The CDR3 is CASSEGDEADTQYF. For the CDR3, the DNA is TGTGCCAGCAGTGAAGGGGACGAGGCAGATACGCAGTATTTT.

In its sample, this clonotype was seen many times. V gene TRBV5-1 combines with J gene TRBJ1-2, with 9 bases lining up with TRBD1. V trimming: 2 bases; J trimming: 2 bases; junction bases outside the gene matches: 4. The length of the CDR3 is 15 residues. Germline V CDR1 and CDR2: SGHRS, YFSETQ. CDR3 sequence: CASSFAGTGNYGYTF. DNA for the CDR3: TGCGCCAGCAGCTTCGCCGGGACAGGGAACTATGGCTACACCTTC.

This clonotype was picked up a small number of times. A much larger clonotype is one base distant, so this may be a read error. This chain joins TRBV12-3 or TRBV12-4 and TRBJ2-7, with D unclear. CDR3 length: 14 residues. Trimming shortened V by 7 bases and J by 0 bases, and 13 bases separated the two germline ends. CDR3: CASNLGPSSYEQYF. The CDR3 DNA reads as TGTGCCAGCAACCTGGGCCCAAGCTCCTACGAGCAGTACTTC.

The J gene is TRBJ2-7, the V gene TRBV6-1, with D tentatively TRBD1 (6 bases). Trimming stripped 7 bases from V and 4 bases from J, with 29 bases between. Germline V gene lookup returns CDR1 MNHNS and CDR2 SASEGT. The CDR3 has 18 amino acids. CDR3 in amino acids: CASTPSTTGILRPYEQYF. CDR3 in DNA: TGTGCCAGCACCCCCTCTACAACAGGGATCCTCCGCCCTTACGAGCAGTACTTC.

This clonotype was recorded at least ten times. The rearrangement uses TRBV7-3 and TRBJ2-1; D unclear. The CDR3 has 13 residues. Per germline, CDR1 SGHTA and CDR2 FQGTGA. Trimming shortened V by 2 bases and J by 6 bases, and 8 bases separated the two germline ends. The CDR3 is CASSLGLGNEQFF. As DNA, the CDR3 is TGTGCCAGCAGCTTAGGGTTGGGCAATGAGCAGTTCTTC.

This clonotype was counted ten times or more. The gene calls are TRBV5-1 and TRBJ2-7, with 9 positions matching TRBD2. After removal of 4 bases from V and 3 bases from J, the junction contained 8 bases not matched to a gene. The CDR3 covers 15 residues. Germline values: CDR1 SGHRS, CDR2 YFSETQ. The CDR3 sequence: CASSPLAGDHYEQYF. The CDR3 coding sequence is TGCGCCAGCAGCCCTTTAGCGGGAGATCACTACGAGCAGTACTTC.

This clonotype was seen only a few times. CDR3 nucleotides: TGTGCCAGCAGCTTAGGGGGTTGGCGGGAGGAAGAGGATGAGCAGTTCTTC. Its translation is CASSLGGWREEEDEQFF. The V call is TRBV7-8, the J call TRBJ2-1; TRBD2 matches at 8 bases. Unmatched junction bases numbered 13, after V lost 1 base and J lost 8 bases. Germline-derived CDR1 and CDR2 are SGHVS and FQNEAQ. CDR3 length equals 17 residues.

This chain links TRBV25-1 with TRBJ2-7; a weak D match, TRBD2 (6 bases). Trimming pared 9 bases from V and 7 bases from J, leaving 19 bases between. The germline V gene encodes CDR1 MGHDK and CDR2 SYGVNS. This CDR3 has 13 residues. CDR3 DNA: TGTGCCAGTAAGCTCACCGGGACTTCAGAGCAGTACTTC. It specifies CASKLTGTSEQYF.

This clonotype showed up many times. The chain recombines TRBV7-9 with TRBJ2-3, with TRBD1 as a possible D gene (6 bases). The germline gives CDR1 SEHNR, CDR2 FQNEAQ (reference sequence). The CDR3 is 15 amino acids. Trimming pared 5 bases from V and 1 base from J, leaving 13 bases between. CDR3 amino acids: CASSNDRYGTDTQYF. As DNA, the CDR3 is TGTGCCAGCAGCAACGACAGGTATGGCACAGATACGCAGTATTTT.

In this sample, this clonotype turned up many times. The V gene is TRBV4-3, the J gene TRBJ1-5; possibly TRBD1 for D (5 bases). V lost 0 bases to trimming and J lost 3 bases, with 15 bases between them. Per germline, CDR1 LGHNA and CDR2 YSLEER. The CDR3 is 17 residues long. This CDR3 reads CASSQDPPGNHNQPQHF. The DNA for the CDR3 is TGCGCCAGCAGCCAAGATCCTCCAGGGAATCACAATCAGCCCCAGCATTTT.

This clonotype was recorded at least ten times. The V gene is TRBV20-1, the J gene TRBJ1-2; D is perhaps TRBD1 (5 bases). Germline-derived CDR1 and CDR2 are DFQATT and SNEGSKA (reference sequence). CDR3 length: 13 residues. V dropped 5 bases and J dropped 3 bases, with 13 bases sitting between them. The CDR3 DNA is TGCAGTGCTTGGGACCCTTTTGACTATGGCTACACCTTC. Translation: CSAWDPFDYGYTF.

Ten or more counts support this clonotype. The chain recombines TRBV24-1 with TRBJ2-3; 8 bases map to TRBD1. V was pared by 5 bases and J by 4 bases, with 16 bases of the junction left unmatched. CDR3 length: 18 residues. The germline gives CDR1 KGHDR, CDR2 SFDVKD. This CDR3 reads CATSVSLSGGLGPDTQYF. The CDR3 DNA reads TGTGCCACCAGTGTTTCCTTATCAGGGGGCCTCGGCCCAGATACGCAGTATTTT.

The chain recombines TRBV9 with TRBJ2-2, with 15 positions matching TRBD2. The CDR3 covers 18 residues. Germline loops: CDR1 SGDLS, CDR2 YYNGEE. V dropped 2 bases and J dropped 2; count of bases not matched to a gene: 4. Here the CDR3 DNA reads TGTGCCAGCAGCGTGATGGGACTAGCGGGAGGAAACACCGGGGAGCTGTTTTTT. Residues: CASSVMGLAGGNTGELFF.

This clonotype has a count of ten or more. The chain links TRBV28 to TRBJ2-5; a weak D match, TRBD1 (6 bases). V lost 7 bases, J lost 1 base, and 13 bases lay in between. The V gene's germline CDR1 is MDHEN and CDR2 SYDVKM. This CDR3 contains 14 residues. Here the CDR3 DNA reads TGTGCCAGCACAGGGGCGAATTTCCAAGAGACCCAGTACTTC. Encoded protein: CASTGANFQETQYF.

At least ten counts were recorded for this clonotype. This chain joins TRBV5-4 and TRBJ2-1, with 9 bases aligning to TRBD2. This CDR3 is 15 amino acids long. V was pared by 10 bases and J by 5 bases, with 13 bases of the junction left unmatched. Germline V gene data show CDR1 as SGHNT and CDR2 as YYREEE (reference sequence). CDR3 amino acids: CAVQQGGRADNEQFF. The CDR3 nucleotides are TGTGCCGTGCAGCAGGGCGGGAGGGCCGACAATGAGCAGTTCTTC.

The chain links TRBV7-2 to TRBJ2-5, with D possibly matching TRBD1 (5 bases). Trimming stripped 6 bases from V and 2 bases from J, with 16 bases between. CDR1 is SGHTA and CDR2 is FQGNSA in the germline V gene. The CDR3 covers 15 residues. The CDR3 region has the DNA TGTGCCAGCAGTCAGACAGCGATCCTACAAGAGACCCAGTACTTC. Encoded protein: CASSQTAILQETQYF.

This clonotype has a single count. A clone one base away is much larger, so this may be a read error. The rearrangement links TRBV6-2 or TRBV6-3 to TRBJ1-4; D is unclear. CDR3 length: 12 amino acids. Germline loops: CDR1 MNHEY, CDR2 SVGEGT. The CDR3 loop reads CANSWTLEKLFF. The DNA for the CDR3 is TGTGCCAACAGTTGGACTCTAGAAAAACTGTTTTTT.

This clonotype was found a few times. The chain has TRBV5-1 and TRBJ1-2; no reliable D call. Germline assignment: CDR1 SGHRS and CDR2 YFSETQ. The CDR3 totals 13 residues. Deletions cut 0 bases from V and 7 bases from J, with 10 bases between. The CDR3 reads CASSLAWEGGYTF. In nucleotides, the CDR3 is TGCGCCAGCAGCTTGGCCTGGGAAGGTGGCTACACCTTC.

Many counts were recorded for this clonotype. J is TRBJ1-3 and V is TRBV27; the D is unclear. This CDR3 spans 14 amino acids. The germline V gene has CDR1 MNHEY and CDR2 SMNVEV (reference sequence). V shed 9 bases and J shed 1 base, with 13 bases lying between them. In nucleotides, the CDR3 is TGTGCCAGTAGCTCTGGGTATTCTGGAAACACCATATATTTT. As protein: CASSSGYSGNTIYF.

Comments on this clonotype: Just one base apart from a much larger clone, this may be a read error. The chain carries TRBV7-6 and TRBJ2-7; 8 positions match TRBD1. The CDR3 is made up of 14 amino acids. In germline, CDR1 is SGHVS, CDR2 FNYEAQ. The CDR3 bases are TGTGCCAGCAGCTTAGGGACAGGGACCTACGAGGAGTACTTC. Encoded protein: CASSLGTGTYEEYF.

This clonotype came up a few times. The genes are TRBV28 and TRBJ2-6, with unresolved D. The length of the CDR3 is 18 residues. V was trimmed by 1 base and J by 0 bases, leaving 13 bases between them. The germline CDR1 and CDR2 sequences are MDHEN and SYDVKM. The CDR3 DNA is TGTGCCAGCAGTTTATTTTCCCGACTCCTCTCTGGGGCCAACGTCCTGACTTTC. This translates into CASSLFSRLLSGANVLTF.